A selection of T cell receptor beta chains follows, all from one sample in a study of shared clonotypes between healthy human individuals. The method was immunoSEQ multiplex PCR; TCRdb's version includes in-frame clones alone and lacks a portion of them. The table has about 480,000 clones, 60% to 80% seen once. The sample consisted of PBMCs. These receptor sequences come from a woman between 40 and 55 years old in good health. Some clones in this sample may be carry-over from other donors' samples. Each CDR3 is given with its conserved first and last residue. A D gene is named only where the DNA matches it firmly. Clone size is not always given. Where it is, it says once, few, many or a class for expanded clones.

-	TRBJ1-2	TRBV28	-	CASTYTGFAFGYTF	TGTGCCAGCACTTACACAGGGTTCGCTTTTGGCTACACCTTC
-	TRBJ2-1	TRBV5-1	-	CASKAASSYNEQFF	TGCGCCAGCAAGGCGGCTAGCTCCTACAATGAGCAGTTCTTC
TRBD1	TRBJ1-2	TRBV9	-	CASSGPQGIYGYTF	TGTGCCAGCAGCGGACCACAGGGGATCTATGGCTACACCTTC
-	TRBJ1-5	TRBV19	-	CASSIMAGRSNQPQHF	TGTGCCAGTAGTATAATGGCAGGGCGAAGCAATCAGCCCCAGCATTTT
TRBD1	TRBJ1-2	TRBV5-4	few	CASSVDREGGYTF	TGTGCCAGCAGCGTTGACAGGGAGGGAGGCTACACCTTC
TRBD1	TRBJ2-4	TRBV2	-	CATTGVAKNIQYF	TGTGCCACAACAGGGGTGGCCAAAAACATTCAGTACTTC
-	TRBJ1-2	TRBV5-4	-	CASSLGGANYGYTF	TGTGCCAGCAGCTTGGGGGGCGCAAACTATGGCTACACCTTC
-	TRBJ2-5	TRBV29-1	-	CSGTATETQYF	TGCAGCGGTACCGCGACCGAGACCCAGTACTTC
-	TRBJ1-1	TRBV19	-	CASRPMGGMNTEAFF	TGTGCCAGTAGACCCATGGGGGGGATGAACACTGAAGCTTTCTTT
-	TRBJ1-1	TRBV28	-	CASSPGANTEAFF	TGTGCCAGCAGTCCCGGGGCTAACACTGAAGCTTTCTTT
TRBD1	TRBJ1-1	TRBV5-6	-	CASSFLDRDMNTEAFF	TGTGCCAGCAGCTTTTTGGACAGGGACATGAACACTGAAGCTTTCTTT
-	TRBJ2-7	TRBV6-5	-	CASKRPSTYEQYF	TGTGCCAGCAAGCGGCCCTCGACCTACGAGCAGTACTTC
TRBD1	TRBJ1-2	TRBV28	-	CASNLDRVNGYTF	TGTGCCAGCAATTTGGACAGGGTTAATGGCTACACCTTC
-	TRBJ2-3	TRBV4-3	-	CASSLPSTAGSTDTQYF	TGCGCCAGCAGCCTTCCCTCGACGGCGGGGAGCACAGATACGCAGTATTTT
-	TRBJ2-7	TRBV6-1	-	CASSEWTPPYEQYF	TGTGCCAGCAGTGAATGGACTCCCCCCTACGAGCAGTACTTC
-	TRBJ2-2	TRBV30	-	CAWRRIQGPTGELFF	TGTGCCTGGAGAAGAATACAGGGTCCCACCGGGGAGCTGTTTTTT
-	TRBJ1-5	TRBV30	-	CAWSRSNNQPQHF	TGTGCCTGGAGCCGCTCGAATAATCAGCCCCAGCATTTT
-	TRBJ2-1	TRBV4-2	-	CASSQDQNNEQFF	TGTGCCAGCAGCCAAGATCAAAACAATGAGCAGTTCTTC
-	TRBJ2-4	TRBV7-3	once	CASSLTRWGSGSKNIQYF	TGTGCCAGCAGCTTAACGAGGTGGGGTTCAGGGAGTAAAAACATTCAGTACTTC
TRBD2	TRBJ2-1	TRBV7-8	-	CASSLAVPSGSSYNEQFF	TGTGCCAGCAGCTTAGCGGTACCTAGCGGGAGCTCCTACAATGAGCAGTTCTTC
TRBD2	TRBJ2-7	TRBV19	-	CASSNYGLVEQYF	TGTGCCAGTAGCAATTACGGACTAGTCGAGCAGTACTTC
-	TRBJ2-3	TRBV28	-	CASSFGASSTDTQYF	TGTGCCAGCAGTTTCGGTGCCAGTAGCACAGATACGCAGTATTTT
TRBD2	TRBJ2-1	TRBV18	-	CASSPREPGLAGGEQFF	TGTGCCAGCTCACCTCGGGAGCCGGGACTAGCGGGAGGTGAGCAGTTCTTC
TRBD2	TRBJ2-3	TRBV6-5	-	CASSRSGSRTDTQYF	TGTGCCAGCAGTCGTAGCGGGAGCCGGACAGATACGCAGTATTTT
-	TRBJ1-1	TRBV5-1	-	CASSLQGPYTEAFF	TGCGCCAGCAGCTTGCAGGGGCCCTACACTGAAGCTTTCTTT
TRBD1	TRBJ1-5	TRBV11-2	-	CASSLGQVNQPQHF	TGTGCCAGCAGCTTGGGACAGGTAAATCAGCCCCAGCATTTT
-	TRBJ1-1	TRBV7-6	-	CASPNRVAGGIATEAFF	TGTGCCAGCCCCAACAGGGTCGCGGGAGGGATAGCGACTGAAGCTTTCTTT
TRBD1	TRBJ2-3	TRBV7-8	-	CASSLRQGETDTQYF	TGTGCCAGCAGCTTAAGACAGGGTGAGACAGATACGCAGTATTTT
-	TRBJ2-1	TRBV7-2	-	CASSLDGANSYNEQFF	TGTGCCAGCAGCTTAGATGGCGCAAACTCCTACAATGAGCAGTTCTTC
TRBD1	TRBJ2-3	TRBV18	-	CASSTKDRPSTDTQYF	TGTGCCAGCTCAACCAAGGACAGGCCCAGCACAGATACGCAGTATTTT
TRBD2	TRBJ2-3	TRBV6-4	-	CASSDSGGRLADTQYF	TGTGCCAGCAGTGACTCGGGCGGGAGGCTCGCAGATACGCAGTATTTT
TRBD1	TRBJ2-7	TRBV30	-	CAWSVHRGPLEQYF	TGTGCCTGGAGTGTGCACAGGGGGCCGCTCGAGCAGTACTTC
-	TRBJ2-5	TRBV2	-	CASSELTIQETQYF	TGTGCCAGCAGTGAATTGACTATCCAAGAGACCCAGTACTTC
-	TRBJ2-7	TRBV9	-	CASSVGGLGPYEQYF	TGTGCCAGCAGCGTAGGGGGATTAGGGCCCTACGAGCAGTACTTC
TRBD1	TRBJ1-2	TRBV7-9	-	CASSSLTGGLSYTF	TGTGCCAGCAGCTCGCTGACAGGGGGCCTAAGCTACACCTTC
-	TRBJ2-3	TRBV5-1	few	CASSLGQNTDTQYF	TGCGCCAGCAGCTTGGGGCAGAACACAGATACGCAGTATTTT
-	TRBJ2-7	TRBV28	-	CASRTVAGEQYF	TGTGCCAGCCGGACGGTGGCTGGCGAGCAGTACTTC
TRBD2	TRBJ2-3	TRBV5-1	many	CASSLTSGSDTQYF	TGCGCCAGCAGCTTGACTAGCGGGAGCGATACGCAGTATTTT
TRBD1	TRBJ1-5	TRBV6-1	-	CASSLTGGNQPQHF	TGTGCCAGCAGCCTGACAGGGGGGAATCAGCCCCAGCATTTT
-	TRBJ2-3	TRBV7-9	-	CASSFAGSGADTQYF	TGTGCCAGCAGCTTCGCGGGGAGTGGGGCAGATACGCAGTATTTT
TRBD1	TRBJ2-6	TRBV7-3	-	CASSSIPFRTGGASGANVLTF	TGTGCCAGCAGCTCCATTCCTTTCAGGACAGGGGGAGCCTCTGGGGCCAACGTCCTGACTTTC
-	TRBJ2-7	TRBV28	-	CASRTASVYEQYF	TGTGCCAGCAGAACAGCGAGCGTCTACGAGCAGTACTTC
-	TRBJ1-2	TRBV28	-	CASRTGRDGLANYGYTF	TGTGCCAGCAGGACCGGGCGGGACGGACTAGCTAACTATGGCTACACCTTC
TRBD2	TRBJ2-5	TRBV15	-	CATSKIAGPETQYF	TGTGCCACCAGTAAAATAGCGGGGCCTGAGACCCAGTACTTC
TRBD1	TRBJ1-2	TRBV25-1	-	CASSEFGTGTYGYTF	TGTGCCAGCAGTGAATTTGGGACAGGGACCTATGGCTACACCTTC
TRBD2	TRBJ2-1	TRBV7-2	once	CASRSGRLYNEQFF	TGTGCCAGCAGGAGCGGGAGGCTCTACAATGAGCAGTTCTTC
-	TRBJ1-5	TRBV27	-	CASSYSGGNQPQHF	TGTGCCAGCAGTTATTCCGGGGGGAATCAGCCCCAGCATTTT
-	TRBJ2-7	TRBV19	once	CASSIDNSLTYEQYF	TGTGCCAGTAGTATAGATAACAGTTTGACCTACGAGCAGTACTTC